One and the same sample provided the 6 T cell receptor beta chains below, sequenced in a study of T-cell reconstitution after alpha-beta-depleted transplantation in children. Molecular barcoding with unique molecular identifiers was used for the TCRbeta library. TCRdb processed the PCR reads anew with MiXCR; each CDR3 protein has one entry. The data show about 230,000 distinct CDR3 sequences, approximately 12% seen once. The material was PBMCs from the stem cell graft donor, obtained from the stem cell graft. The source of these receptors is a human donor who donated a stem cell graft to a child with acute lymphoblastic leukemia.

In this sample, this clonotype turned up many times. The chain is built from TRBV6-4 and TRBJ2-2; 10 bases agree with TRBD1. The CDR3 is made up of 16 amino acids. Per the germline V gene, CDR1 is MRHNA and CDR2 is SNTAGT. Trimming cost V 6 bases and J 6 bases; bases outside gene matches: 10. The CDR3 sequence is CASRAQVTGGPGELFF. The CDR3 region has the DNA TGTGCCAGCAGGGCCCAGGTGACAGGGGGCCCCGGGGAGCTGTTTTTT.

This clonotype came up many times. The V and J genes are TRBV6-2 or TRBV6-3 and TRBJ2-7, with TRBD2 matching over 11 bases. Unmatched junction bases numbered 3, after V lost 5 bases and J lost 0 bases. CDR3 length equals 15 residues. From germline, CDR1 is MNHEY and CDR2 SVGEGT. CDR3 in amino acids: CASSTTSGSSYEQYF. The CDR3, as DNA: TGTGCCAGCAGTACTACTAGCGGGAGCTCCTACGAGCAGTACTTC.

This clonotype appeared many times. The chain uses TRBV12-3 or TRBV12-4 and TRBJ2-1; D is unresolved. This CDR3 is 12 amino acids long. Trimming pared 2 bases from V and 10 bases from J, leaving 9 bases between. As DNA, the CDR3 is TGTGCCAGCAGTTTACCATCTCGGGAGCAGTTCTTC. Amino acids: CASSLPSREQFF.

This clonotype was seen at least ten times. One junction end does not reproduce the germline sequence, and a read error may be involved. The chain couples TRBV7-7 to TRBJ2-1; 9 nucleotides match TRBD1. CDR1 and CDR2 (germline): SSHAT, FNYEAQ (reference sequence). The CDR3 is 14 residues long. The DNA for the CDR3 is TGTGCTAGCAGCTCCGGGACAGGGCAAACTGAGCAGTTCTTC. It yields the protein CASSSGTGQTEQFF.

This clonotype occurred many times. The chain is built from TRBV24-1 and TRBJ2-3; 10 positions agree with TRBD2. V shed 1 base and J 3 bases; nucleotides not matched to a gene: 6. From germline, CDR1 is KGHDR and CDR2 SFDVKD. The CDR3 contains 17 residues. For the CDR3, the DNA is TGTGCCACCAGTGATTTAGGAGCGGGAGGGAGGACAGATACGCAGTATTTT. It encodes CATSDLGAGGRTDTQYF.

Ten or more counts support this clonotype. The V gene is TRBV5-1, the J gene TRBJ2-6, with 7 nucleotides matching TRBD2. V gave up 4 bases and J gave up 3 bases; unmatched junction bases: 13. CDR3 length equals 18 residues. Germline values: CDR1 SGHRS, CDR2 YFSETQ. The CDR3 sequence is CASSTSGTTRSGANVLTF. The CDR3 DNA reads TGCGCCAGCAGCACCTCCGGGACTACGAGGAGTGGGGCCAACGTCCTGACTTTC.